The 16 T cell receptor beta chains listed next were all sequenced from one sample in a study of T cells after yellow fever vaccination. TCRdb used MiXCR to reprocess the 5' RACE reads, holding one entry per CDR3 protein. Among under 550,000 distinct CDR3 sequences listed, around a fifth were seen once. Sequences were derived from PBMCs, sampled less than 25 days after the first yellow fever vaccination. The origin of the receptors is a man aged 18 to 30 who received the YFV17D yellow fever vaccine.

V gene TRBV5-5 combines with J gene TRBJ2-3; perhaps TRBD2 as D (6 bases). Germline lookup yields CDR1 SGHKS and CDR2 YYEKEE (reference sequence). The CDR3 is 15 amino acids. Trimming took off 4 bases at V and 2 bases at J, with 14 bases between the two ends. CDR3 DNA: TGTGCCAGCAGCCCGTGGGGGGAGACCACAGATACGCAGTATTTT. Translation gives CASSPWGETTDTQYF.

This clonotype showed up just a few times. This chain links TRBV2 with TRBJ1-1; 8 nucleotides match TRBD1. The CDR3 runs to 15 residues. The ends lost 3 bases at V and 4 bases at J; junction bases unmatched: 7. CDR1 and CDR2 (germline): SNHLY, FYNNEI. The CDR3 region is CASSDRTGWGTEAFF. The CDR3 bases are TGTGCCAGCAGTGACAGGACAGGGTGGGGCACTGAAGCTTTCTTT.

This clonotype was observed a handful of times. The rearrangement uses TRBV20-1 and TRBJ2-3; 10 bases map to TRBD2. Germline V CDR1 and CDR2: DFQATT, SNEGSKA (reference sequence). The V and J ends lost 3 bases and 2 bases, in that order; junction bases with no gene match: 5. This CDR3 is 15 amino acids long. CDR3 nucleotides: TGCAGTGCTAGTGCTAGCGGGGGCCTCACAGATACGCAGTATTTT. It yields the protein CSASASGGLTDTQYF.

CDR3 nucleotide sequence: TGTGCCAGCAGCTTCCGACTGGGGGATACGCAGTATTTT. Amino acid sequence: CASSFRLGDTQYF. The J gene is TRBJ2-3, the V gene TRBV5-6; D not resolved. The CDR3 loop spans 13 amino acids. In germline, CDR1 is SGHDT, CDR2 YYEEEE. V shed 2 bases and J shed 6 bases, with 10 bases lying between them. The full variable domain, rest sourced from reference TRBV5-6 and TRBJ2-3, is DAGVTQSPTHLIKTRGQQVTLRCSPKSGHDTVSWYQQALGQGPQFIFQYYEEEERQRGNFPDRFSGHQFPNYSSELNVNALLLGDSALYLCASSFRLGDTQYFGPGTRLTVL.

This clonotype was picked up a small number of times. This sequence joins TRBV6-5 and TRBJ1-1; D is possibly TRBD1 (5 bases). There are 14 residues in the CDR3. The V gene's germline CDR1 is MNHEY and CDR2 SVGAGI. The germline V and J ends were trimmed by 2 bases and 2 bases, with 9 bases remaining between them. The CDR3 region is CASSYGGINTEAFF. CDR3 sequence (DNA): TGTGCCAGCAGTTACGGGGGTATTAACACTGAAGCTTTCTTT.

V is TRBV7-9 and J is TRBJ2-5, with TRBD2 matching 13 bases. J lost 4 bases, V lost 5 bases, and 7 bases had no gene match. The CDR3 is made up of 16 amino acids. Looked up from germline, CDR1 is SEHNR and CDR2 is FQNEAQ (reference sequence). CDR3 in amino acids: CASSRTSGGGRETQYF. The DNA for the CDR3 is TGTGCCAGCAGCCGGACTAGCGGGGGAGGACGAGAGACCCAGTACTTC.

The chain is built from TRBV11-2 and TRBJ2-1, with 13 bases that match TRBD2. Germline assignment: CDR1 SGHAT and CDR2 FQNNGV. This CDR3 comprises 18 residues. V shed 0 bases and J 0 bases; nucleotides not matched to a gene: 2. CDR3 in DNA: TGTGCCAGCAGCTTAGATCGGACTAGCGGGGGCTCCTACAATGAGCAGTTCTTC. Protein product: CASSLDRTSGGSYNEQFF.

This clonotype occurred a few times. The V and J genes are TRBV12-3 or TRBV12-4 and TRBJ1-4; D possibly corresponds to TRBD1 (5 bases). V was clipped by 5 bases and J by 4 bases, with 11 bases between them. The CDR3 sequence is 14 residues long. CDR3 nucleotides: TGTGCCAGCAGTGGAGACAGAAGTAATGAAAAACTGTTTTTT. It specifies CASSGDRSNEKLFF.

The table lists this clonotype with a few counts. The rearrangement uses TRBV19 and TRBJ2-7; either TRBD1 or TRBD2 may fit D (6 bases each). Germline CDR1 LNHDA, CDR2 SQIVND (reference sequence). V lost 4 bases and J lost 0, with 10 bases in between. This CDR3 comprises 14 residues. CDR3 sequence: CASSKQGGSYEQYF. The CDR3 bases are TGTGCCAGTAGTAAACAGGGAGGCTCCTACGAGCAGTACTTC.

The chain links TRBV7-9 to TRBJ2-7; TRBD1 aligns across 9 bases. Germline-derived CDR1 and CDR2 are SEHNR and FQNEAQ (reference sequence). The V gene end was trimmed by 1 base and the J gene end by 6 bases; junction bases not matched to a gene: 7. The CDR3 totals 15 residues. The CDR3 nucleotides read TGTGCCAGCAGCTTAGAAGGGACAGGGAGAAGCGAGCAGTACTTC. Its protein product is CASSLEGTGRSEQYF.

The chain carries TRBV4-2 and TRBJ1-1; the D gene is possibly TRBD1 (5 bases). This CDR3 contains 14 residues. Trimming took 8 bases from V and 4 from J, leaving 17 bases between them. CDR1 and CDR2 (germline): LGHNA, YNFKEQ. The chain's CDR3 is CASASREGSTEAFF. CDR3 sequence (DNA): TGTGCCAGCGCAAGCAGGGAGGGAAGCACTGAAGCTTTCTTT.

The chain combines TRBV7-8 with TRBJ2-3; 8 bases agree with TRBD2. Trimming cost V 4 bases and J 3 bases; bases outside gene matches: 15. The CDR3 covers 18 residues. CDR1 is SGHVS, CDR2 FQNEAQ, per germline. This CDR3 reads CASSSPLLDGGGTDTQYF. Here the CDR3 DNA reads TGTGCCAGCAGCTCCCCCCTCCTGGACGGGGGGGGGACAGATACGCAGTATTTT.

The chain uses TRBV7-2 and TRBJ2-7; D is ambiguous. The germline V gene has CDR1 SGHTA and CDR2 FQGNSA. This CDR3 is built from 14 residues. V was cut by 2 bases and J by 1 base, with 9 bases left in between. CDR3 in amino acids: CASSLFSLSYEQYF. The CDR3 nucleotides are TGTGCCAGCAGCTTATTTTCCCTATCCTACGAGCAGTACTTC.

The J gene is TRBJ2-1, the V gene TRBV29-1, with a tentative D call TRBD2 (6 bases). Germline CDR1 SQVTM, CDR2 ANQGSEA. V dropped 7 bases and J dropped 2 bases, with 12 bases sitting between them. The CDR3 is 13 residues long. CDR3 loop: CSGDWSPYNEQFF. CDR3 coding DNA: TGCAGCGGGGACTGGAGCCCCTACAATGAGCAGTTCTTC.

This chain joins TRBV5-1 and TRBJ2-5; D might be TRBD1 (6 bases). Germline CDR1 and CDR2: SGHRS and YFSETQ. Trimming shortened V by 4 bases and J by 5 bases, and 15 bases separated the two germline ends. CDR3 size: 14 residues. CDR3 sequence: CASSGGHWGETQYF. In nucleotides, the CDR3 is TGCGCCAGCAGCGGGGGACACTGGGGGGAGACCCAGTACTTC.

The chain carries TRBV7-8 and TRBJ1-4; perhaps TRBD1 as D (5 bases). This CDR3 has 15 amino acids. V was cut by 5 bases and J by 2 bases, with 12 bases left in between. Germline lookup yields CDR1 SGHVS and CDR2 FQNEAQ. This CDR3 reads CASSRGRGTNEKLFF. CDR3 in DNA: TGTGCCAGCAGCCGTGGACGGGGGACTAATGAAAAACTGTTTTTT.